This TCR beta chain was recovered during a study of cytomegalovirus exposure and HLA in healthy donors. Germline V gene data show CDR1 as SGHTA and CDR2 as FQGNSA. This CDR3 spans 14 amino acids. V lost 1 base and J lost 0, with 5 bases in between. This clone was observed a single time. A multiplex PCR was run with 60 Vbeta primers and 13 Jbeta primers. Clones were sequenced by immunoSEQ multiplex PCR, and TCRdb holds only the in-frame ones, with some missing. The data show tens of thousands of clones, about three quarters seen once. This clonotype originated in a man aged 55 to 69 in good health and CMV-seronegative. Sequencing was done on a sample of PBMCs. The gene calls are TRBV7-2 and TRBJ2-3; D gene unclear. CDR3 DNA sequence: TGTGCCAGCAGCTTAGTTACTAGCACAGATACGCAGTATTTT. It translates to CASSLVTSTDTQYF.